This T cell receptor beta chain was captured in a study of T cells in localized non-small cell lung cancer. For this clone: Its matching antigen is unknown.

The study, taken as a whole, reports: With higher T cell density in blood came longer overall survival. Peak T cell clonality was found in uninvolved adjacent lung, exceeding tumor. Adjacent lung tissue had a median 57 of the top 100 clones found in the tumor.

Produced via immunoSEQ multiplex PCR; TCRdb's table is partial and in-frame only. The data hold about 92,000 clones, with approximately 90% observed a single time. The V gene lost 4 bases and the J gene lost 0 bases, with 14 bases spanning the gap. Germline lookup yields CDR1 SGHRS and CDR2 YFSETQ. The length of the CDR3 is 16 residues. J is TRBJ2-1 and V is TRBV5-1; TRBD2 might be the D (5 bases). The TCR comes from a woman aged 40-69 years with stage II squamous cell lung carcinoma. The material sequenced was PBMCs, taken before any cancer treatment. The CDR3 loop reads CASSAPGRGSYNEQFF. CDR3 sequence (DNA): TGCGCCAGCAGCGCACCGGGCCGGGGCTCCTACAATGAGCAGTTCTTC.